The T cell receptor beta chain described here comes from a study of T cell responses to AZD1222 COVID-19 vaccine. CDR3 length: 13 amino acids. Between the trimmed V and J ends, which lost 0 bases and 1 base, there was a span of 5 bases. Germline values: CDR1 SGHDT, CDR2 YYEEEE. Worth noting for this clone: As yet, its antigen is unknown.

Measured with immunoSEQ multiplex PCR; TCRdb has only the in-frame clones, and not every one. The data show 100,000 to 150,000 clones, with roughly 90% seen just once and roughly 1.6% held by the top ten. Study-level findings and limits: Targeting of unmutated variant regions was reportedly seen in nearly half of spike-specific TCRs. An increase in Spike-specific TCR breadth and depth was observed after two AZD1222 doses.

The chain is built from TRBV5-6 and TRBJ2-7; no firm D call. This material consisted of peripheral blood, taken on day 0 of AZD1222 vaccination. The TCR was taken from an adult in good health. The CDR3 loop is CASSLDVSYEQYF. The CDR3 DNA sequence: TGTGCCAGCAGCTTGGACGTTTCCTACGAGCAGTACTTC.